The 24 T cell receptor beta chains below all came from one sample that was sequenced in a study of metastatic and nonmetastatic thyroid tumors (dated by TCRdb to the early 2020s). No patient had received any treatment before thyroid surgery. Libraries were constructed by PCR. The sequencer was an Illumina HiSeq 4000. TCRdb redid the processing of the public reads, applying fastp at Q25 and MiXCR, and retained in-frame beta chains. Here the sample has tens of thousands of clones; around 14% occur a single time. In total, the top ten clones hold 3.6% of the sample. Sequences were obtained from blood. The receptors shown here come from a female donor with papillary thyroid cancer or a benign thyroid nodule (not recorded which). Some clones in this sample may be carry-over from other donors' samples.

The sample holds many counts of this clone. Different DNA sequences within this sample yield the same CDR3. The chain has TRBV28 and TRBJ1-5; 10 positions agree with TRBD1. Germline-derived CDR1 and CDR2 are MDHEN and SYDVKM. V was pared by 5 bases and J by 5 bases, with 3 bases of the junction left unmatched. The CDR3 is 14 residues long. The CDR3: CASSVTGGHQPQHF. CDR3 DNA: TGTGCCAGCAGTGTGACAGGGGGCCATCAGCCCCAGCATTTT.

A remark on this clone: The junction and the germline gene differ at one end; a read error may be behind it. J is TRBJ2-3 and V is TRBV10-3; D might be TRBD1 (5 bases). The CDR3 totals 14 residues. CDR1 ENHRY and CDR2 SYGVKD come from the germline V gene. The CDR3 loop is CAISDQGVADTHYF. The DNA of the CDR3 is TGTGCCATCAGTGATCAAGGGGTGGCAGATACGCATTATTTT.

This clone has just a few counts. This sequence may be a read error, since a much larger clone differs from it by one base. This specimen includes other DNA sequences encoding the same CDR3. V is TRBV6-1 and J is TRBJ2-3, with 9 positions matching TRBD2. Germline-derived CDR1 and CDR2 are MNHNS and SASEGT. CDR3 length equals 14 residues. V shed 1 base and J 11 bases; nucleotides not matched to a gene: 7. The CDR3 protein is CASSEGLAGGKQYF. CDR3 DNA sequence: TGTGCCAGCAGTGAAGGACTGGCGGGGGGGAAGCAGTATTTT.

The rearrangement uses TRBV28 and TRBJ1-1, with D possibly being TRBD1 (6 bases). CDR1 and CDR2 from the germline V gene are MDHEN and SYDVKM. CDR3 length: 15 amino acids. V lost 10 bases and J lost 1, with 19 bases in between. CDR3 nucleotide sequence: TGTGCCATTAGTTTAACGGGGGCAGGGAACACTGAAGCTTTCTTT. It yields the protein CAISLTGAGNTEAFF.

This clone was recorded at least ten times. The V call is TRBV28, the J call TRBJ1-2; D not certain. The CDR3 is 14 residues long. Germline CDR1 is MDHEN and CDR2 is SYDVKM. Deletions cut 3 bases from V and 2 bases from J, with 10 bases between. In nucleotides, the CDR3 is TGTGCCAGCAGTTTGGCTCCGGGGAACTATGGCTACACCTTC. Encoded protein: CASSLAPGNYGYTF.

This clone was counted many times. The rearrangement joins TRBV7-2 to TRBJ2-1, with 9 positions matching TRBD1. The CDR3 runs 12 residues. V trimming: 3 bases; J trimming: 15 bases; junction bases outside the gene matches: 6. Per the germline V gene, CDR1 is SGHTA and CDR2 is FQGNSA. The CDR3 reads CASSFDRGKTFF. Here the CDR3 DNA reads TGTGCCAGCAGCTTTGACAGGGGGAAGACGTTCTTC. Filled out from reference TRBV7-2 and TRBJ2-1, the complete variable domain reads GAGVSQSPSNKVTEKGKDVELRCDPISGHTALYWYRQSLGQGLEFLIYFQGNSAPDKSGLPSDRFSAERTGGSVSTLTIQRTQQEDSAVYLCASSFDRGKTFFGPGTRLTVL.

This clone was counted at least ten times. The V gene is TRBV15, the J gene TRBJ1-3; D is unclear. In germline, CDR1 is LNHNV, CDR2 YYDKDF (reference sequence). CDR3 length: 17 amino acids. The ends were cut back, 0 bases at V and 4 bases at J, with 16 bases in the middle. CDR3 DNA sequence: TGTGCCACCAGCAGAGATCACGGCAGGTCGCGAGGAAACACCATATATTTT. Translating it yields CATSRDHGRSRGNTIYF.

The chain combines TRBV20-1 with TRBJ1-5; D uncertain. The CDR3 consists of 16 residues. CDR1 and CDR2 (germline): DFQATT, SNEGSKA (reference sequence). Trimming took off 3 bases at V and 5 bases at J, with 20 bases between the two ends. This chain's CDR3 is CSARSGRGRRYQPQHF. The CDR3 nucleotides read TGCAGTGCTAGGTCTGGGAGAGGGAGAAGGTATCAGCCCCAGCATTTT.

The chain recombines TRBV5-4 with TRBJ1-2, with 7 positions matching TRBD1. The CDR3 has 15 amino acids. Germline V CDR1 and CDR2: SGHNT, YYREEE (reference sequence). V was clipped by 1 base and J by 3 bases; unmatched bases: 6. CDR3 residues: CASSLNRGMYYGYTF. The CDR3 coding sequence is TGTGCCAGCAGCTTGAACAGGGGCATGTACTATGGCTACACCTTC.

This clone was seen many times. The chain is built from TRBV28 and TRBJ2-5; perhaps TRBD2 as D (6 bases). CDR3 length: 15 residues. Trimming left V 5 bases short and J 9 bases short, with 22 bases between. In germline, CDR1 is MDHEN, CDR2 SYDVKM. Here the CDR3 reads CASSRGGTGYGAQYF. CDR3 bases: TGTGCCAGCAGTCGTGGGGGGACGGGTTACGGGGCCCAGTACTTC.

This clone was seen a few times. The junction and the germline gene differ at one end; a read error may be behind it. The CDR3: CASSYEAGCNHPQHF. CDR3 DNA: TGTGCCAGCAGTTACGAGGCCGGCTGTAATCATCCCCAGCATTTT. V and J are TRBV6-2 or TRBV6-3 and TRBJ1-5; no clear D. Germline CDR1 is MNHEY and CDR2 is SVGEGT. The CDR3 extends over 15 amino acids.

This clone has ten or more counts. The gene calls are TRBV27 and TRBJ2-1, with 9 bases fitting TRBD2. Germline loops: CDR1 MNHEY, CDR2 SMNVEV (reference sequence). This CDR3 is 14 amino acids long. V lost 6 bases, J lost 6 bases, and 6 bases stayed unmatched. CDR3 region: CASSHLAGLNEQFF. As DNA, the CDR3 is TGTGCCAGCAGCCATCTAGCGGGGCTCAATGAGCAGTTCTTC.

Worth noting for this clone: The germline gene is not matched at one end of the junction; a read error may be the cause. J is TRBJ2-7 and V is TRBV19, with 7 bases fitting TRBD1. In germline, CDR1 is LNHDA, CDR2 SQIVND (reference sequence). CDR3 length: 15 amino acids. CDR3 nucleotide sequence: TGTGCCAGTAGTTTAGACAGGGCGACTTCCTACGAGCAGTACTTC. It translates to CASSLDRATSYEQYF.

This clone was detected a few times. Given a much more abundant clone one base away, this may be a read error. This sequence joins TRBV4-2 and TRBJ2-1; 8 bases are a match to TRBD2. With V trimmed by 4 bases and J by 3 bases, 8 bases remained unmatched. Germline V gene sequence: CDR1 LGHNA, CDR2 YNFKEQ. The CDR3 sequence is 16 residues long. The CDR3 spells CASSPATSGVYNEQFF. The CDR3 region has the DNA TGTGCCAGCAGCCCAGCCACTAGCGGTGTCTACAATGAGCAGTTCTTC.

This clone was picked up many times. This chain joins TRBV28 and TRBJ2-7, with TRBD1 as a possible D gene (6 bases). The V gene lost 4 bases and the J gene lost 5 bases, with 9 bases spanning the gap. CDR3 size: 12 residues. Germline CDR1 and CDR2: MDHEN and SYDVKM. The CDR3 spells CASSSYRDEQYF. DNA for the CDR3: TGTGCCAGCAGTTCCTACAGGGACGAGCAGTACTTC.

This clone was observed many times. The V gene is TRBV20-1, the J gene TRBJ1-6, with 8 bases lining up with TRBD1. V lost 3 bases to trimming and J lost 2 bases; unmatched junction nucleotides: 0. CDR1 is DFQATT and CDR2 is SNEGSKA in the germline V gene (reference sequence). This CDR3 region has 14 residues. In DNA form, the CDR3 reads TGCAGTGCTAGGACAGGGGCCTATAATTCACCCCTCCACTTT. Translating gives CSARTGAYNSPLHF.

This clone was counted at least ten times. The gene calls are TRBV6-1 and TRBJ1-2, with a possible D match to TRBD1 (5 bases). This CDR3 contains 12 residues. V was shortened by 8 bases and J by 4 bases, with 11 bases between the two germline ends. Germline V gene sequence: CDR1 MNHNS, CDR2 SASEGT. This CDR3 reads CASHRQGYGYTF. For the CDR3, the DNA is TGTGCCAGCCACCGGCAGGGCTATGGCTACACCTTC.

This clone was observed many times. A much larger clone sits a single nucleotide away, making a read error possible. Other DNA sequences of this sample code for an identical CDR3. V gene TRBV7-3 combines with J gene TRBJ2-7; 8 positions match TRBD1. This CDR3 spans 15 amino acids. V gave up 5 bases and J gave up 6 bases; unmatched junction bases: 12. Germline loops: CDR1 SGHTA, CDR2 FQGTGA. The CDR3 spells CASSQDRGPALEQYF. DNA for the CDR3: TGTGCCAGCAGCCAAGACAGGGGCCCGGCCCTCGAGCAGTACTTC.

The sample holds many counts of this clone. The genes are TRBV20-1 and TRBJ1-4; tentatively, D is TRBD1 (5 bases). CDR3 length equals 14 residues. Germline CDR1 and CDR2: DFQATT and SNEGSKA (reference sequence). With 0 bases removed from V and 10 bases from J, the gap between germline ends came to 15 bases. In DNA form, the CDR3 reads TGCAGTGCTAGAGACCAGGGTAAAGGTGGAAAACTGTTTTTT. It specifies CSARDQGKGGKLFF.

The sample holds many counts of this clone. The identical CDR3 is also encoded by other nucleotide sequences in the sample. The chain couples TRBV19 to TRBJ2-7; D is uncertain. Trimming removed 6 bases at V and 3 bases at J, with 9 bases between. The CDR3 covers 12 residues. Germline CDR1 and CDR2: LNHDA and SQIVND (reference sequence). The DNA of the CDR3 is TGTGCCAGTAGCACGGAGAACTACGAGCAGTACTTC. Translating gives CASSTENYEQYF.

This clone occurred many times. The rearrangement joins TRBV28 to TRBJ2-7, with 9 nucleotides matching TRBD1. J lost 0 bases, V lost 5 bases, and 11 bases had no gene match. Germline V gives CDR1 MDHEN, CDR2 SYDVKM. The CDR3 has 17 amino acids. The CDR3 sequence is CASSPPRLTGGSYEQYF. The CDR3 nucleotides read TGTGCCAGCAGTCCCCCTAGGTTGACAGGGGGCTCCTACGAGCAGTACTTC.

This clone was picked up many times. The chain uses TRBV7-3 and TRBJ2-6, with a weak D call TRBD1 (6 bases). The ends were cut back, 7 bases at V and 5 bases at J, with 18 bases in the middle. From germline, CDR1 is SGHTA and CDR2 FQGTGA. CDR3 length: 16 residues. Here the CDR3 DNA reads TGTGCCAGCACCAATTTAGGGGGTGAGAGGGCCAACGTCCTGACTTTC. It codes for CASTNLGGERANVLTF.

Comments on this clone: The same CDR3 is also encoded by other DNA sequences in this sample. The chain carries TRBV20-1 and TRBJ1-1, with TRBD1 matching over 8 bases. Germline CDR1 is DFQATT and CDR2 is SNEGSKA (reference sequence). V was pared by 3 bases and J by 3 bases, with 9 bases of the junction left unmatched. This CDR3 is built from 15 residues. The DNA for the CDR3 is TGCAGTGCTAGCAGGGGGCAGGAGGTAGACACTGAAGCTTTCTTT. Translating gives CSASRGQEVDTEAFF.

The V call is TRBV5-6, the J call TRBJ1-1; a possible D gene is TRBD1 (5 bases). The CDR3 loop spans 15 amino acids. CDR1 and CDR2 (germline): SGHDT, YYEEEE. Trimming cost V 3 bases and J 8 bases, with 20 bases left between them. The DNA for the CDR3 is TGTGCCAGCAGCTCCGGGCCGGGGCCAAGGTCGGAAGCTTTCTTT. As protein: CASSSGPGPRSEAFF.